These T cell receptor beta chains were read from a single sample in a study of blood T cell repertoires in COVID-19. Sequencing used immunoSEQ multiplex PCR; TCRdb keeps in-frame clones, though not all of them. Here the sample spans about 72,000 clones, about 90% being singletons. Material: peripheral blood. Receptors were obtained from a human donor in a cohort sampled during active COVID-19. The conserved cysteine and the conserved F or W are not part of the CDR3 here. Only part of the rows carry a size: once, few, many, or a class if the clone is expanded.

TRBV2,few,TRBJ1-5,ASRPRDRFQPQH
TRBV4-3,once,TRBJ1-5,ASSQTLRNEDNQPQH
TRBV30,NA,TRBJ1-6,AWSYEGASPLH
TRBV6-5,once,TRBJ2-6,ASTPVAGANVLT
TRBV6-6,NA,TRBJ1-2,AAFMGQGDNYGYT
TRBV19,NA,TRBJ1-2,ASSPNRGTGYT
TRBV9,NA,TRBJ2-3,ASSPQVYTDTQY
TRBV5-1,NA,TRBJ2-1,ASSYSGGDLNEQF
TRBV13,NA,TRBJ2-3,ASSPGGDTQY
TRBV2,NA,TRBJ1-1,ASSRQGSDTEAF
TRBV7-9,NA,TRBJ1-1,ASNTLTGGTEAF
TRBV11-3,NA,TRBJ2-1,ASSPTGDNEQF
TRBV28,NA,TRBJ2-3,ASSYGRPSTDTQY
TRBV20-1,NA,TRBJ2-3,SASRASGGPTDTQY
TRBV25-1,NA,TRBJ2-1,ASSRVEAGGGDEQF
TRBV11-2,NA,TRBJ1-6,ASSTGQGAVAPLH
TRBV21-1,NA,TRBJ2-4,ASSGPTGTLAKNIQY
TRBV24-1,NA,TRBJ1-1,ATSDPRPRAVKGNTEAF
TRBV5-1,NA,TRBJ2-7,ASTGLAGGQLVEQY
TRBV5-4,few,TRBJ2-2,ASSLLGELF
TRBV20-1,NA,TRBJ1-2,SASRSGDGYT
TRBV6-6,NA,TRBJ1-1,ASIKDLNTEAF
TRBV7-2,NA,TRBJ2-5,ASSLAGQQETQY
TRBV7-2,NA,TRBJ1-5,ASSPQGGQPQH
TRBV5-1,NA,TRBJ1-1,ASSLEGAATEAF
TRBV4-1,NA,TRBJ2-7,ASSQELGGLNEQY
TRBV7-2,NA,TRBJ2-1,ASSLVGAGVFNEQF
TRBV4-1,NA,TRBJ1-4,ASSQAQTAEGNEKLF
TRBV2,NA,TRBJ1-5,ASGFTSGQPQH